This T cell receptor beta chain stems from a study of T cell responses to AZD1222 COVID-19 vaccine. Study-wide points: Sampling captured repertoires only after the peak T cell response. It was only a handful of AZD1222 recipients who were seropositive at baseline. Donors were chiefly white British, with a greater number of females, and clonal diversity was perhaps underestimated. When two AZD1222 doses had been given, Spike-specific TCR breadth and depth rose.

Trimming stripped 0 bases from V and 3 bases from J, with 13 bases between. Germline V gene lookup returns CDR1 SGHNT and CDR2 YYREEE (reference sequence). This CDR3 has 16 residues. Using immunoSEQ multiplex PCR, the repertoire was profiled, and TCRdb retains in-frame clones only, with some absent. The sample gives 100,000 to 150,000 clones, over 80% of which show up once; 5% to 6% is in the top ten. About this clone itself: Its antigen is still unknown.

The sample here was peripheral blood, taken on day 0 of AZD1222 vaccination. The V gene is TRBV5-4, the J gene TRBJ2-4, with D perhaps given as TRBD1 or TRBD2 (6 bases each). The sequence was collected from an adult in good health. This CDR3 reads CASSLAGAVVKNIQYF. In DNA, the CDR3 is TGTGCCAGCAGCTTGGCGGGGGCGGTAGTCAAAAACATTCAGTACTTC.